The next 21 T cell receptor beta chains were all read from a single sample in a study of pediatric ulcerative colitis. Repertoires were generated with immunoSEQ multiplex PCR, while TCRdb's copy carries only in-frame clones and drops some. The data contain roughly 54,000 clones, around 87% of them singletons. What was sequenced was blood. These receptors were taken from a boy between 10 and 17 years old who was a control in a study of pediatric ulcerative colitis.

V usage is TRBV15 and J usage is TRBJ1-1; D perhaps matches TRBD1 (6 bases). V gave up 2 bases and J gave up 6 bases, with 13 bases separating them. Per the germline V gene, CDR1 is LNHNV and CDR2 is YYDKDF (reference sequence). The CDR3 consists of 14 residues. CDR3 loop: CATSRNREWSEAFF. In DNA, the CDR3 is TGTGCCACCAGCAGAAACAGGGAATGGTCTGAAGCTTTCTTT.

The rearrangement joins TRBV5-1 to TRBJ2-3, with a weak D call TRBD2 (6 bases). The CDR3 runs to 15 residues. The germline V gene has CDR1 SGHRS and CDR2 YFSETQ. Deletions cut 2 bases from V and 2 bases from J, with 12 bases between. CDR3: CASSFTGLSTDTQYF. DNA of the CDR3: TGCGCCAGCAGCTTCACGGGACTTTCCACAGATACGCAGTATTTT.

This clone is a singleton in its sample. The rearrangement links TRBV2 to TRBJ2-3, with TRBD2 matching over 10 bases. The CDR3 length is 15 residues. Per the germline V gene, CDR1 is SNHLY and CDR2 is FYNNEI. The trim removed 2 bases at V and 3 bases at J, leaving 2 bases unmatched. CDR3 nucleotide sequence: TGTGCCAGCAGTGAACTAGCGGGAGTAACAGATACGCAGTATTTT. Its translation is CASSELAGVTDTQYF. The complete variable domain, with remaining parts taken from reference TRBV2 and TRBJ2-3, reads EPEVTQTPSHQVTQMGQEVILRCVPISNHLYFYWYRQILGQKVEFLVSFYNNEISEKSEIFDDQFSVERPDGSNFTLKIRSTKLEDSAMYFCASSELAGVTDTQYFGPGTRLTVL.

The rearrangement joins TRBV5-1 to TRBJ2-3; 8 bases align to TRBD2. The CDR3 sequence is 16 residues long. V was pared by 4 bases and J by 2 bases, with 9 bases of the junction left unmatched. Germline CDR1 and CDR2: SGHRS and YFSETQ. The CDR3 loop is CASSQEGLALTDTQYF. CDR3 nucleotides: TGCGCCAGCAGCCAAGAAGGACTAGCCCTCACAGATACGCAGTATTTT.

The chain has TRBV7-8 and TRBJ1-1; weak D call: TRBD1 (5 bases). Germline CDR1 SGHVS, CDR2 FQNEAQ. The CDR3 contains 13 residues. Trimming removed 5 bases at V and 7 bases at J, with 14 bases between. CDR3 residues: CASSPHQGYEAFF. Written as DNA, the CDR3 is TGTGCCAGCAGCCCCCATCAGGGATATGAAGCTTTCTTT.

The chain employs TRBV9 and TRBJ1-1; maybe TRBD1 (6 bases). CDR3 size: 14 residues. V gave up 3 bases and J gave up 1 base, with 10 bases separating them. Germline CDR1 SGDLS, CDR2 YYNGEE. CDR3 sequence (DNA): TGTGCCAGCAGCGAGGGGGGCGGGAACACTGAAGCTTTCTTT. Translation gives CASSEGGGNTEAFF.

The chain uses TRBV2 and TRBJ2-5; 11 bases are a match to TRBD1. The CDR3 loop spans 14 amino acids. V lost 7 bases to trimming and J lost 5 bases; unmatched junction nucleotides: 6. The germline CDR1 and CDR2 sequences are SNHLY and FYNNEI. The CDR3 coding sequence is TGTGCCAGCACCAGGACAGGGGGCGGGGAGACCCAGTACTTC. It yields the protein CASTRTGGGETQYF.

The chain couples TRBV11-2 to TRBJ1-4, with no clear D. Germline lookup yields CDR1 SGHAT and CDR2 FQNNGV. This CDR3 contains 15 residues. V gave up 1 base and J gave up 4 bases, with 10 bases separating them. The CDR3 loop reads CASSLVREGNEKLFF. The DNA for the CDR3 is TGTGCCAGCAGCTTAGTAAGGGAGGGTAATGAAAAACTGTTTTTT.

V is TRBV19 and J is TRBJ1-5, with D hard to call. In germline, CDR1 is LNHDA, CDR2 SQIVND (reference sequence). The CDR3 length is 13 residues. V was shortened by 11 bases and J by 2 bases, with 13 bases between the two germline ends. The CDR3 DNA reads as TGTGCCCGCAGACCTTTGCGCAATCAGCCCCAGCATTTT. This sequence encodes CARRPLRNQPQHF.

The V call is TRBV6-5, the J call TRBJ2-7; possibly TRBD1 for D (6 bases). V dropped 5 bases and J dropped 2 bases, with 13 bases sitting between them. Germline values: CDR1 MNHEY, CDR2 SVGAGI. This CDR3 has 14 residues. This chain's CDR3 is CASSAWTEPYEQYF. The CDR3 nucleotides are TGTGCCAGCAGTGCCTGGACAGAGCCCTACGAGCAGTACTTC.

J is TRBJ2-1 and V is TRBV4-2, with 7 bases matching TRBD2. The CDR3 covers 16 residues. Germline V gene lookup returns CDR1 LGHNA and CDR2 YNFKEQ. Trimming removed 0 bases from V and 7 bases from J; junction bases left unmatched: 9. CDR3 sequence (DNA): TGTGCCAGCAGCCAAGATCGTGGCGGGAGTTATAATGAGCAGTTCTTC. Its protein is CASSQDRGGSYNEQFF.

The V call is TRBV25-1, the J call TRBJ2-3, with 11 nucleotides matching TRBD2. Germline V lookup: CDR1 MGHDK, CDR2 SYGVNS. Trimming removed 2 bases from V and 1 base from J; junction bases left unmatched: 2. The CDR3 totals 16 residues. CDR3: CASSEETSGGTDTQYF. The DNA of the CDR3 is TGTGCCAGCAGTGAAGAGACTAGCGGGGGCACAGATACGCAGTATTTT. Filled out from reference TRBV25-1 and TRBJ2-3, the complete variable domain reads EADIYQTPRYLVIGTGKKITLECSQTMGHDKMYWYQQDPGMELHLIHYSYGVNSTEKGDLSSESTVSRIRTEHFPLTLESARPSHTSQYLCASSEETSGGTDTQYFGPGTRLTVL.

The gene calls are TRBV27 and TRBJ2-3, with a weak D call TRBD2 (5 bases). V lost 6 bases and J lost 5, with 18 bases in between. Germline CDR1 and CDR2: MNHEY and SMNVEV (reference sequence). This CDR3 spans 15 amino acids. The CDR3 region is CASRRYLASQDTQYF. The DNA for the CDR3 is TGTGCCAGCAGACGATATCTAGCTTCCCAAGATACGCAGTATTTT.

This clone was seen only a few times. The chain has TRBV4-1 and TRBJ1-4, with no clear D. Trimming pared 2 bases from V and 4 bases from J, leaving 29 bases between. This CDR3 is built from 21 residues. Germline lookup yields CDR1 MGHRA and CDR2 YSYEKL. The CDR3 loop reads CASSQWVTSGGARTHNEKLFF. Here the CDR3 DNA reads TGCGCCAGCAGCCAATGGGTGACTTCAGGCGGAGCCAGGACTCATAATGAAAAACTGTTTTTT.

The chain carries TRBV7-2 and TRBJ1-6; D perhaps matches TRBD1 (6 bases). This CDR3 comprises 14 residues. Germline CDR1 is SGHTA and CDR2 is FQGNSA. Trimming removed 2 bases from V and 10 bases from J, with 12 bases in between. The CDR3, as DNA: TGTGCCAGCAGCTTATGGAGGGGGGACTCACCCCTCCACTTT. Translated, it gives CASSLWRGDSPLHF.

The rearrangement uses TRBV15 and TRBJ2-1; 14 nucleotides match TRBD2. This CDR3 has 15 residues. The J segment lost 10 bases and the V segment lost 4 bases, leaving 6 bases of the junction unmatched. CDR1 is LNHNV, CDR2 YYDKDF, per germline (reference sequence). CDR3 coding DNA: TGTGCCACCAGCATCGGGACTAGCGGGAGAACGGAGCAGTTCTTC. Translated, it gives CATSIGTSGRTEQFF.

The rearrangement links TRBV20-1 to TRBJ2-1, with D hard to call. Germline V CDR1 and CDR2: DFQATT, SNEGSKA (reference sequence). The CDR3 consists of 11 residues. V was cut by 4 bases and J by 4 bases, with 5 bases left in between. CDR3 in DNA: TGCAGTGCTAACGGGTACAATGAGCAGTTCTTC. It encodes CSANGYNEQFF.

The genes are TRBV6-6 and TRBJ2-2; TRBD1 matches 8 bases. The germline CDR1 and CDR2 sequences are MNHNY and SVGAGI (reference sequence). This CDR3 region has 14 residues. V lost 5 bases, J lost 4 bases, and 3 bases stayed unmatched. CDR3 sequence (DNA): TGTGCCAGCAGTCGACAGGGGCCCACCGGGGAGCTGTTTTTT. Translation: CASSRQGPTGELFF.

This chain uses TRBV15 with TRBJ1-1, with TRBD1 identical over 9 bases. The CDR3 loop spans 16 amino acids. Losses at the gene ends were 3 bases for V and 0 bases for J; bases not matched to a gene: 5. Germline V gene sequence: CDR1 LNHNV, CDR2 YYDKDF (reference sequence). The CDR3 sequence is CATSSLDRGMNTEAFF. CDR3 nucleotide sequence: TGTGCCACCAGCAGTCTGGACAGGGGAATGAACACTGAAGCTTTCTTT. Complete variable domain (other parts from reference TRBV15 and TRBJ1-1): DAMVIQNPRYQVTQFGKPVTLSCSQTLNHNVMYWYQQKSSQAPKLLFHYYDKDFNNEADTPDNFQSRRPNTSFCFLDIRSPGLGDTAMYLCATSSLDRGMNTEAFFGQGTRLTVV.

The chain joins TRBV6-4 to TRBJ2-1, with 9 bases identical to TRBD1. This CDR3 spans 16 amino acids. The J segment lost 7 bases and the V segment lost 6 bases, leaving 13 bases of the junction unmatched. In germline, CDR1 is MRHNA, CDR2 SNTAGT. The chain's CDR3 is CASSKRDREGENEQFF. As DNA, the CDR3 is TGTGCCAGCAGCAAGAGGGACAGGGAAGGTGAGAATGAGCAGTTCTTC.

The chain uses TRBV19 and TRBJ2-1; no reliable D call. The germline V and J ends were trimmed by 0 bases and 5 bases, with 2 bases remaining between them. CDR1 and CDR2 (germline): LNHDA, SQIVND (reference sequence). The CDR3 sequence is 12 residues long. The CDR3 loop reads CASSIDDNEQFF. As DNA, the CDR3 is TGTGCCAGTAGTATAGATGACAATGAGCAGTTCTTC.